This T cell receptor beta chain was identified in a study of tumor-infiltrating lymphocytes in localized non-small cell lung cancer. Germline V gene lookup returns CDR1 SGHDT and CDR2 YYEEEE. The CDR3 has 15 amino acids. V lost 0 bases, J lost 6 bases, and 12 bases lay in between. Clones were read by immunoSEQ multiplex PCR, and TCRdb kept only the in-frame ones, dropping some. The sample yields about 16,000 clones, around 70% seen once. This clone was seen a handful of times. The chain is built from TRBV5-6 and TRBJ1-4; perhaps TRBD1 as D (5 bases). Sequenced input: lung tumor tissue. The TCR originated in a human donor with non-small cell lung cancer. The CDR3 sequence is CASSLEAGGDEKLFF. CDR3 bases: TGTGCCAGCAGCTTGGAGGCAGGAGGGGATGAAAAACTGTTTTTT.